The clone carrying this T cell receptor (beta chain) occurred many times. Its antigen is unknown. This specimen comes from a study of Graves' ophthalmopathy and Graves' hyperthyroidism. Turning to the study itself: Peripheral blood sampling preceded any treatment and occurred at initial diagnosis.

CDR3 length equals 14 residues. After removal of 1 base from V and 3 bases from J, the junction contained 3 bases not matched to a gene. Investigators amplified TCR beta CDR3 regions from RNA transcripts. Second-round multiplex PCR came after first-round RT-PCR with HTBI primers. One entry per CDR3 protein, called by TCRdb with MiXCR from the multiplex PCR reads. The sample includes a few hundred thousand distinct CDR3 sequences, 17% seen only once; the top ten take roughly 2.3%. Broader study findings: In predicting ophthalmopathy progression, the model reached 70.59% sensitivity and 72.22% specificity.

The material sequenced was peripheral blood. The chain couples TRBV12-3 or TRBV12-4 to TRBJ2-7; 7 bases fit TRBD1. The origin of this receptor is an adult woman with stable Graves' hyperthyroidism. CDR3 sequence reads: CASSLDTGVYEQYF. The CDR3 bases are TGTGCCAGCAGTTTAGACACAGGGGTCTACGAGCAGTACTTC.